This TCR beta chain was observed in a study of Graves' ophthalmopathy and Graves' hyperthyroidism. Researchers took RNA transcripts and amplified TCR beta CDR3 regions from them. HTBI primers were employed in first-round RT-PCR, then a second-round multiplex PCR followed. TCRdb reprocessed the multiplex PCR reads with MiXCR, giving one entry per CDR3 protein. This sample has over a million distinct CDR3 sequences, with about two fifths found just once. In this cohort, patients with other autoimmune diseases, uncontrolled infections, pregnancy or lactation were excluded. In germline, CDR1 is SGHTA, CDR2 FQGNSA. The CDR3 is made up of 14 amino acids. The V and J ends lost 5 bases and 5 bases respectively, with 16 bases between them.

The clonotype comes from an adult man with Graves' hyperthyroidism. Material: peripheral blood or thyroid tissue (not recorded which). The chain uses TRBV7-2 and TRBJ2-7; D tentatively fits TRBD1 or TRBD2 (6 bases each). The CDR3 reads CASSPGVGGNEQYF. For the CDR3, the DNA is TGTGCCAGCAGCCCAGGGGTAGGGGGGAACGAGCAGTACTTC.